The 15 T cell receptor beta chains in this list originate from one sample, sequenced in a study of Graves' ophthalmopathy and Graves' hyperthyroidism. Amplification from RNA transcripts yielded the TCR beta CDR3 regions. After a first-round RT-PCR with HTBI primers, a second-round multiplex PCR was run. TCRdb reprocessed the multiplex PCR reads via MiXCR and lists one record per CDR3 protein. This table holds 580,000 or so distinct CDR3 sequences, under 40% found once. Specimen: peripheral blood or thyroid tissue (not recorded which). Receptor source: an adult man with Graves' hyperthyroidism.

Comments on this clonotype: A read error may explain this, as a much larger clone is one base away. The CDR3 sequence is CSARGDTGLADQETQYF. The CDR3 DNA reads TGCAGTGCTAGAGGGGACACGGGACTAGCGGATCAAGAGACCCAGTACTTC. V and J are TRBV20-1 and TRBJ2-5; 11 nucleotides line up with TRBD2. With 1 base clipped from V and 2 bases from J, the junction kept 9 bases outside the gene matches. The CDR3 consists of 17 residues. CDR1 and CDR2 (germline): DFQATT, SNEGSKA (reference sequence).

A few counts support this clonotype. V and J are TRBV24-1 and TRBJ1-5; weak D call: TRBD1 (5 bases). V lost 2 bases to trimming and J lost 7 bases, with 11 bases between them. This CDR3 spans 14 amino acids. Germline-derived CDR1 and CDR2 are KGHDR and SFDVKD. The CDR3 sequence: CATSDSWGGQPQHF. The CDR3 DNA reads as TGTGCCACCAGTGATTCTTGGGGGGGACAGCCCCAGCATTTT.

With respect to this clonotype: The CDR3 ends on some other residue instead of the conserved phenylalanine or tryptophan, so this is likely a read error. This sequence joins TRBV7-8 and TRBJ2-5; D not resolved. CDR3 size: 14 residues. V was shortened by 6 bases and J by 3 bases, with 14 bases between the two germline ends. Germline-derived CDR1 and CDR2 are SGHVS and FQNEAQ. The CDR3 sequence: CASSARPIEETQYL. CDR3 nucleotide sequence: TGTGCCAGCAGTGCCCGGCCGATTGAAGAGACCCAGTACCTC.

As for this clonotype: Given the absence of the conserved phenylalanine or tryptophan at the CDR3 end, a read error is likely. The V call is TRBV2, the J call TRBJ1-1; 7 positions agree with TRBD1. CDR1 and CDR2 (germline): SNHLY, FYNNEI. The CDR3 contains 16 residues. CDR3 residues: CASSGSRLQGNTEAFS. CDR3 DNA: TGTGCCAGCAGTGGGAGTCGGCTACAGGGGAACACCGAAGCTTTCTCT.

Worth noting for this clonotype: At one end the junction does not follow the germline gene, possibly because of a read error. The chain links TRBV20-1 to TRBJ2-2; the match to TRBD2 covers 10 bases. The CDR3 consists of 14 residues. Germline assignment: CDR1 DFQATT and CDR2 SNEGSKA (reference sequence). In DNA, the CDR3 is TGCAGTGCTCGTGGACTAGCGGCGTACAATGAGCAGTTTTTT. It codes for CSARGLAAYNEQFF.

A note on this clonotype: A much larger clone lies one base from this, so it may be a read error. The J gene is TRBJ1-5, the V gene TRBV28, with 10 bases matching TRBD1. Germline CDR1 and CDR2: MDHEN and SYDVKM. The CDR3 runs to 15 residues. J lost 2 bases, V lost 6 bases, and 4 bases had no gene match. The chain's CDR3 is CASRFGQGGNQPQHF. Here the CDR3 DNA reads TGTGCCAGCAGATTTGGACAGGGGGGCAATCAGCCCCAGCATTTT.

The V and J genes are TRBV7-8 and TRBJ1-5, with 8 bases lining up with TRBD1. The V and J ends lost 3 bases and 7 bases, in that order; junction bases with no gene match: 14. Per germline, CDR1 SGHVS and CDR2 FQNEAQ. The CDR3 is made up of 17 amino acids. As DNA, the CDR3 is TGTGCCAGCAGCTTGGAGCCTCTAGGACAGGGTGAGCAGCCCCAGCATTTT. Its protein product is CASSLEPLGQGEQPQHF. The full variable domain, rest sourced from reference TRBV7-8 and TRBJ1-5, is GAGVSQSPRYKVAKRGQDVALRCDPISGHVSLFWYQQALGQGPEFLTYFQNEAQLDKSGLPSDRFFAERPEGSVSTLKIQRTQQEDSAVYLCASSLEPLGQGEQPQHFGDGTRLSIL.

A remark on this clonotype: This may be a read error: a much more frequent sequence differs by one nucleotide. The chain carries TRBV4-1 and TRBJ1-2; weak D call: TRBD1 (5 bases). The CDR3 is 15 amino acids. Germline V gives CDR1 MGHRA, CDR2 YSYEKL. Deletions cut 2 bases from V and 1 base from J, with 11 bases between. This CDR3 is CASSQPKGRNYGYTF. The CDR3 region has the DNA TGCGCCAGCAGCCAACCCAAGGGGCGTAACTATGGCTACACCTTC.

The table lists this clonotype with a few counts. The chain links TRBV5-1 to TRBJ2-7; no definite D call. Trimming removed 4 bases from V and 7 bases from J, with 21 bases in between. The germline V gene encodes CDR1 SGHRS and CDR2 YFSETQ. The CDR3 runs to 15 residues. CDR3 coding DNA: TGCGCCAGCAGCGCCAGTCTGGGTGGTATCGATGAGCAGTACTTC. Amino acids: CASSASLGGIDEQYF.

This clonotype appeared once. This may come from a read error, since a much larger clone is one base off. V and J are TRBV9 and TRBJ1-5; no clear D gene. From germline, CDR1 is SGDLS and CDR2 YYNGEE. V was shortened by 4 bases and J by 3 bases, with 14 bases between the two germline ends. The CDR3 is 15 amino acids. The CDR3 region has the DNA TGTGCCAGCAGCCAAGAGGTAGGGAACAATCAGCCCCAGCATTTT. The encoded protein is CASSQEVGNNQPQHF.

The chain joins TRBV20-1 to TRBJ1-3; D not certain. The CDR3 contains 11 residues. V shed 3 bases and J shed 9 bases, with 9 bases lying between them. Germline CDR1 and CDR2: DFQATT and SNEGSKA (reference sequence). CDR3 sequence (DNA): TGCAGTGCTAGCCGGGCGAGCACCATATATTTT. Its translation is CSASRASTIYF.

The V gene is TRBV2, the J gene TRBJ1-2; the D is unclear. Germline-derived CDR1 and CDR2 are SNHLY and FYNNEI. This CDR3 spans 11 amino acids. Deletions cut 5 bases from V and 12 bases from J, with 13 bases between. The CDR3 spells CASSPLAGNTF. CDR3 in DNA: TGTGCCAGCAGTCCTCTAGCGGGGAACACCTTC.

V and J are TRBV5-4 and TRBJ1-2, with 9 bases that match TRBD1. The germline V gene encodes CDR1 SGHNT and CDR2 YYREEE (reference sequence). This CDR3 contains 15 residues. V lost 4 bases to trimming and J lost 8 bases; unmatched junction nucleotides: 12. CDR3 sequence reads: CASSQDRDRVEGYTF. The CDR3 DNA is TGTGCCAGCAGCCAGGACCGGGACAGGGTTGAGGGCTACACCTTC.

This clonotype occurred many times. As DNA, the CDR3 is TGTGCCAGCAGTTTTATTCCGCCCCGCCACGAGCAGTACTTC. Protein sequence: CASSFIPPRHEQYF. This chain connects TRBV12-3 or TRBV12-4 to TRBJ2-7; D remains unclear. The CDR3 runs to 14 residues. Between the trimmed V and J ends, which lost 3 bases and 5 bases, there was a span of 14 bases.

Of note for this clonotype: This CDR3 fails to terminate in the conserved phenylalanine or tryptophan, so it likely reflects a read error. No DNA is shown, since the ends of the CDR3 on it are uncertain; the CDR3 is the one TCRdb lists. This sequence joins TRBV19 and TRBJ2-2. The CDR3 is 9 amino acids in total, end residues counted. Germline assignment: CDR1 LNHDA and CDR2 SQIVND (reference sequence). The CDR3 sequence is CASSIGLGS.